This T cell receptor (beta chain) was documented in a study of blood T cell repertoires in COVID-19. At the level of the study: Sample material is recorded as cDNA or gDNA derived from T cells, B-cell-depleted T cells, or PBMCs.

Authors' processing steps: Quantification of nucleated cells was approximated via reference gene primer amplification. The repertoire was sequenced with immunoSEQ multiplex PCR; TCRdb's copy has only in-frame clones and lacks some. For V, J and clone size, that table is used; D and trimming come from the DNA. The data hold around 170,000 clones, with more than 75% observed a single time. Germline assignment: CDR1 KGHSH and CDR2 LQKENI. CDR3 length: 17 residues. V lost 4 bases to trimming and J lost 5 bases; unmatched junction nucleotides: 14. Participants reported their clinical history, and cohort assignment relied on those reports. Cohort 3 recovered donors had two negative PCRs, clearance, or symptom resolution.

The source material was PBMCs or T cells enriched from blood (not recorded which). This rearrangement joins TRBV18 to TRBJ2-7; TRBD1 matches 10 bases. The sequence was obtained from a woman in her thirties who had recovered from COVID-19. For the CDR3, the DNA is TGTGCCAGCTCACGGGAACAACGCCGGGACAGGGGTAACGAGCAGTACTTC. Amino acids: CASSREQRRDRGNEQYF.